The present entry profiles one TCR beta chain with its context. Its antigen is not identified. An Oncomine TCR Beta short-read assay was used to sequence the DNA from cultured CD4+ T cells. Via MiXCR, TCRdb re-called the PCR reads, giving one row per CDR3 protein. The sample holds about 7,100 distinct CDR3 sequences, about 43% seen once. As to treatment: approximately nine-day PBMC culture with coronavirus spike peptide pools or control peptides (ViraFEST assay). Investigators obtained the unexposed donor's CD4+ T cells before the COVID-19 pandemic (2011-2018). In the ViraFEST assay, peptide-pool expansion preceded TCR sequencing of expanded clonotypes. This CDR3 comprises 13 residues. Between the trimmed V and J ends, which lost 5 bases and 5 bases, there was a span of 12 bases. Per germline, CDR1 MNHEY and CDR2 SMNVEV (reference sequence). These data are taken from a study of vaccination and CD4 T cells after COVID-19. Study-wide findings and caveats: A relatively small number of convalescent patients were studied, and no early post-infection timepoints were included.

This TCR was recovered from a human donor in good health. Sequencing input: CD4+ T cells from blood, cultured in vitro. This rearrangement joins TRBV27 to TRBJ1-1; D perhaps matches TRBD1 (5 bases). CDR3 DNA: TGTGCCAGCAGTCCGGGGAGGGGTACTGAAGCTTTCTTT. It yields the protein CASSPGRGTEAFF.